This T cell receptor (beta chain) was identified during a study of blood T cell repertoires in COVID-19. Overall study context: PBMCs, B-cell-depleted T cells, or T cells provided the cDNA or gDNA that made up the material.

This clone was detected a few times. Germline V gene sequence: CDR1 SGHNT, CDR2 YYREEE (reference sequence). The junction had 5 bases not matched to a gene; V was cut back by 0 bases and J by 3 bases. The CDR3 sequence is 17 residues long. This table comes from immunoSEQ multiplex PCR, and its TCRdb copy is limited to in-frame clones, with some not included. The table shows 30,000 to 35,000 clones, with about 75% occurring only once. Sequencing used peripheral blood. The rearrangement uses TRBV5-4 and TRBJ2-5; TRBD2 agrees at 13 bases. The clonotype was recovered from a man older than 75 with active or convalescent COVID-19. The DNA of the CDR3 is TGTGCCAGCAGCTTGGGGGGACTAGCGGGATTCAAAGAGACCCAGTACTTC. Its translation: CASSLGGLAGFKETQYF. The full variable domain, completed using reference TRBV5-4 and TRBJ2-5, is ETGVTQSPTHLIKTRGQQVTLRCSSQSGHNTVSWYQQALGQGPQFIFQYYREEENGRGNFPPRFSGLQFPNYSSELNVNALELDDSALYLCASSLGGLAGFKETQYFGPGTRLLVL.